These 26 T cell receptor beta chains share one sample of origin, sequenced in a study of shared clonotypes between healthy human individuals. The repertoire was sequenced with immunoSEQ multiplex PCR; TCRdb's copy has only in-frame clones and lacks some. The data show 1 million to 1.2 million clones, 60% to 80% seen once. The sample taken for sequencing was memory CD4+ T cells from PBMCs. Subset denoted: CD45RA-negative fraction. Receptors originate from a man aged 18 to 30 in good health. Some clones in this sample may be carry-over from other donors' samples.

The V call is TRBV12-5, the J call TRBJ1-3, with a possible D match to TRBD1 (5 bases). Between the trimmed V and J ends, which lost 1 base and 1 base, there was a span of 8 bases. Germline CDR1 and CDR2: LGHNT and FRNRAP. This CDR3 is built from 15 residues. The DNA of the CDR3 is TGTGCTAGTGGTTTGGCCACAGGTTCTGGAAACACCATATATTTT. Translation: CASGLATGSGNTIYF.

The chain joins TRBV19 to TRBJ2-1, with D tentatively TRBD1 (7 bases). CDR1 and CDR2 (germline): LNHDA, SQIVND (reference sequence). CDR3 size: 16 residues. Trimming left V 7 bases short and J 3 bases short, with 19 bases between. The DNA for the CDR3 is TGTGCCAGTAAAGGCCTGGGGGGACAGCTCTACAATGAGCAGTTCTTC. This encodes CASKGLGGQLYNEQFF.

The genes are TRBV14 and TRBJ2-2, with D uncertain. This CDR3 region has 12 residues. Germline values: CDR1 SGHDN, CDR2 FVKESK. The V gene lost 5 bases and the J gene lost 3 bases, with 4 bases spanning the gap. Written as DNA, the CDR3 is TGTGCCAGCAGCAGTTACACCGGGGAGCTGTTTTTT. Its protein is CASSSYTGELFF. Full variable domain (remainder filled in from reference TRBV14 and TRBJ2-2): EAGVTQFPSHSVIEKGQTVTLRCDPISGHDNLYWYRRVMGKEIKFLLHFVKESKQDESGMPNNRFLAERTGGTYSTLKVQPAELEDSGVYFCASSSYTGELFFGEGSRLTVL.

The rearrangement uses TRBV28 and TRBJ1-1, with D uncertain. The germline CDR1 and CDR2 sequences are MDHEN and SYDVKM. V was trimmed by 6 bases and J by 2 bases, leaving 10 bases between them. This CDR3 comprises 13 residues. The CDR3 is CASSGRFNTEAFF. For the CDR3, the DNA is TGTGCCAGCAGCGGACGTTTCAACACTGAAGCTTTCTTT. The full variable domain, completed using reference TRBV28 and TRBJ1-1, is DVKVTQSSRYLVKRTGEKVFLECVQDMDHENMFWYRQDPGLGLRLIYFSYDVKMKEKGDIPEGYSVSREKKERFSLILESASTNQTSMYLCASSGRFNTEAFFGQGTRLTVV.

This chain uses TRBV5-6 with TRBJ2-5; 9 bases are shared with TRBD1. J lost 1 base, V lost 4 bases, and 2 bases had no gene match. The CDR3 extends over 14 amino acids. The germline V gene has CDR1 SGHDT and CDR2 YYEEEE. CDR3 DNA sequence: TGTGCCAGCAGCCGACAGGGGGTCCAAGAGACCCAGTACTTC. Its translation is CASSRQGVQETQYF.

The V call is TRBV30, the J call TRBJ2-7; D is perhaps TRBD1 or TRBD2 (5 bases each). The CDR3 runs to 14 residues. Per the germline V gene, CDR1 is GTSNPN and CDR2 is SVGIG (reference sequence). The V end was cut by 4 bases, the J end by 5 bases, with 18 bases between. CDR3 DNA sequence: TGTGCCTGGACATCCGTGGGACCTGCCCACGAGCAGTACTTC. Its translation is CAWTSVGPAHEQYF.

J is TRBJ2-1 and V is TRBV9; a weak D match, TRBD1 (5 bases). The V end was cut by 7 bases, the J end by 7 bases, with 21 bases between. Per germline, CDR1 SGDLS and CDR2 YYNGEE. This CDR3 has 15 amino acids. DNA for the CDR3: TGTGCCAGCCAGCGTTGGGGAAGTGGGGCAAATGAGCAGTTCTTC. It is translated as CASQRWGSGANEQFF.

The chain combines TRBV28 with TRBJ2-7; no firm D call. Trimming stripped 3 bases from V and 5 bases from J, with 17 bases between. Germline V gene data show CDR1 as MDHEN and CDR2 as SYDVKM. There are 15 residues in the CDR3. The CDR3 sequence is CASSFMRTTGNEQYF. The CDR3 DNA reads TGTGCCAGCAGTTTTATGAGAACGACTGGGAACGAGCAGTACTTC.

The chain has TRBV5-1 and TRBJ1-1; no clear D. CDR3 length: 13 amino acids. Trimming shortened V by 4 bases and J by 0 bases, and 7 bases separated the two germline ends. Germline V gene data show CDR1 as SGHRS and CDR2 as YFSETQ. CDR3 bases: TGCGCCAGCAGCGGTTCCGTGAACACTGAAGCTTTCTTT. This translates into CASSGSVNTEAFF.

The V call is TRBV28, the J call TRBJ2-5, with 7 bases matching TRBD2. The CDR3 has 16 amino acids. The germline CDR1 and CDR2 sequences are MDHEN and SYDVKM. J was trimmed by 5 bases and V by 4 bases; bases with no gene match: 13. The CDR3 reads CASSWESAGDLETQYF. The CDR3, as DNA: TGTGCCAGCAGTTGGGAGAGTGCGGGAGATCTGGAGACCCAGTACTTC.

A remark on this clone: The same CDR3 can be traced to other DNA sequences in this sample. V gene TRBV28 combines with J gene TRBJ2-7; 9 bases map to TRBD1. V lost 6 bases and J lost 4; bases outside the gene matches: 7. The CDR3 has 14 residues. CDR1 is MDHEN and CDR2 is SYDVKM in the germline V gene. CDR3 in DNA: TGTGCCAGCAGACCGGGACAGGGCTTTTACGAGCAGTACTTC. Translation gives CASRPGQGFYEQYF.

CDR3 DNA sequence: TGCGCCAGCAGCGTCGGGACGGCCCAAGAGACCCAGTACTTC. Translating it yields CASSVGTAQETQYF. V and J are TRBV5-1 and TRBJ2-5; the D gene could be TRBD1 or TRBD2 (5 bases each). Deletions cut 4 bases from V and 1 base from J, with 11 bases between. This CDR3 region has 14 residues. Germline loops: CDR1 SGHRS, CDR2 YFSETQ.

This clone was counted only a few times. The CDR3 spells CASNAGEGTQYF. The CDR3 DNA follows: TGTGCCAGCAATGCGGGGGAGGGGACCCAGTACTTC. The V and J genes are TRBV9 and TRBJ2-5, with 7 bases aligning to TRBD2. The CDR3 length is 12 residues. The V and J ends lost 6 bases and 7 bases, in that order; junction bases with no gene match: 6. Germline V gene lookup returns CDR1 SGDLS and CDR2 YYNGEE.

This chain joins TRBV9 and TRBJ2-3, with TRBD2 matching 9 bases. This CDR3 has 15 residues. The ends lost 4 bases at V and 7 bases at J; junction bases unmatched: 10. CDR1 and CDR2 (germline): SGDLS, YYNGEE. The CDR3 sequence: CASSFLAGSKHTQYF. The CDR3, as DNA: TGTGCCAGCAGCTTTCTAGCGGGATCCAAACATACGCAGTATTTT.

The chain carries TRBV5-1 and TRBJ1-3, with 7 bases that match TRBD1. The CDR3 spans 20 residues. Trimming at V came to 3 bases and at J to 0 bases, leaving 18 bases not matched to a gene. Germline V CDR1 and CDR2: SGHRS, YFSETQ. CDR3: CASSSRGGPTGRISGNTIYF. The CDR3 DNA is TGCGCCAGCAGCTCGCGAGGGGGACCGACAGGGAGGATCTCTGGAAACACCATATATTTT. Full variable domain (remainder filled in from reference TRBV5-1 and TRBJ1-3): KAGVTQTPRYLIKTRGQQVTLSCSPISGHRSVSWYQQTPGQGLQFLFEYFSETQRNKGNFPGRFSGRQFSNSRSEMNVSTLELGDSALYLCASSSRGGPTGRISGNTIYFGEGSWLTVV.

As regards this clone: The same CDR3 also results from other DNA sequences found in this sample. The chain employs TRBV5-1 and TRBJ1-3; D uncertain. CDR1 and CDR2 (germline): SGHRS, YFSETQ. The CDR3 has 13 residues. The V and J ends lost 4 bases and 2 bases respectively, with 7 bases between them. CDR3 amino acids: CASSLGTGNTIYF. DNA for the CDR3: TGCGCCAGCAGCCTGGGGACTGGAAACACCATATATTTT.

CDR3 DNA sequence: TGTGCCAGCAGACCATTCGGACAGGGGATAGATACGCAGTATTTT. This encodes CASRPFGQGIDTQYF. The rearrangement links TRBV28 to TRBJ2-3; the match to TRBD1 covers 9 bases. Trimming took 6 bases from V and 5 from J; bases not matched to a gene: 9. In germline, CDR1 is MDHEN, CDR2 SYDVKM. The CDR3 length is 15 residues. Full variable domain (outside the CDR3, taken from reference TRBV28 and TRBJ2-3): DVKVTQSSRYLVKRTGEKVFLECVQDMDHENMFWYRQDPGLGLRLIYFSYDVKMKEKGDIPEGYSVSREKKERFSLILESASTNQTSMYLCASRPFGQGIDTQYFGPGTRLTVL.

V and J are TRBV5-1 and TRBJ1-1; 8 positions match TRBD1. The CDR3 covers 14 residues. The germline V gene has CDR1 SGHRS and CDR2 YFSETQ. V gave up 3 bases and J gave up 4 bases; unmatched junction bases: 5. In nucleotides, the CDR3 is TGCGCCAGCAGCTCTCAGGGGGCCAGCACTGAAGCTTTCTTT. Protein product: CASSSQGASTEAFF.

CDR3 protein: CASRSSGGYNEQFF. The CDR3 region has the DNA TGTGCCAGCAGGAGTAGCGGGGGCTACAATGAGCAGTTCTTC. This chain connects TRBV2 to TRBJ2-1, with 9 nucleotides matching TRBD2. Germline V gene lookup returns CDR1 SNHLY and CDR2 FYNNEI. The CDR3 totals 14 residues. Germline trimming cut 6 bases from V and 3 bases from J; bases unmatched to any gene: 3. Full variable domain (remainder filled in from reference TRBV2 and TRBJ2-1): EPEVTQTPSHQVTQMGQEVILRCVPISNHLYFYWYRQILGQKVEFLVSFYNNEISEKSEIFDDQFSVERPDGSNFTLKIRSTKLEDSAMYFCASRSSGGYNEQFFGPGTRLTVL.

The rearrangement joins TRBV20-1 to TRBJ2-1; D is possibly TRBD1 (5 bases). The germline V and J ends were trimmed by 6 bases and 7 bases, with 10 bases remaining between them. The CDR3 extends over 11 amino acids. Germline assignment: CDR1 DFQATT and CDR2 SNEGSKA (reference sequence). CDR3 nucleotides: TGCAGTGCGGAGCAGGGTAATGAGCAGTTCTTC. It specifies CSAEQGNEQFF.

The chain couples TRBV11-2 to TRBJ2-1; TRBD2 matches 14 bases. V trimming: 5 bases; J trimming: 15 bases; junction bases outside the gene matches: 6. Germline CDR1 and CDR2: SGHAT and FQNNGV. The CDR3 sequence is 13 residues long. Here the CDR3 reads CASSIGLAGGRFF. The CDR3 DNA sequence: TGTGCCAGCAGCATCGGACTAGCGGGAGGTCGGTTCTTC.

The CDR3 DNA reads as TGTGCCAGCAGTTTAAAATTCGGGATTCATTCGGGACTTCCCTACGAGCAGTACTTC. Amino acids: CASSLKFGIHSGLPYEQYF. The V call is TRBV27, the J call TRBJ2-7; D perhaps matches TRBD2 (6 bases). This CDR3 is 19 amino acids long. Germline V CDR1 and CDR2: MNHEY, SMNVEV (reference sequence). Trimming removed 2 bases at V and 2 bases at J, with 25 bases between.

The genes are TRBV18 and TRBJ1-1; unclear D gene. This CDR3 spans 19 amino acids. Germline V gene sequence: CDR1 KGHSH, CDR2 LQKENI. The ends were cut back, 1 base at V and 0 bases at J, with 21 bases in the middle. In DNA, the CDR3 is TGTGCCAGCTCACCACTTTCATCCCCTCTCGAAGGTTTGAACACTGAAGCTTTCTTT. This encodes CASSPLSSPLEGLNTEAFF.

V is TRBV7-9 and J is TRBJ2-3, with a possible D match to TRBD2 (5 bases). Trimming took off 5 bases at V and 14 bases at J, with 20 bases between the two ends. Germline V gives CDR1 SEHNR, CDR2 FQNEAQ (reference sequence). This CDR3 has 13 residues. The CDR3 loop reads CASSPLRAGPAYF. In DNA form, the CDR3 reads TGTGCCAGCAGCCCTCTTCGGGCGGGCCCTGCGTATTTT.

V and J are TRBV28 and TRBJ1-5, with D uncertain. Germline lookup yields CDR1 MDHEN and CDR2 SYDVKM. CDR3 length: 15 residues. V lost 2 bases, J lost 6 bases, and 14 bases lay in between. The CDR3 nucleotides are TGTGCCAGCAGTTTAGGTGGCAGCGGAGGTCAGCCCCAGCATTTT. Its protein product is CASSLGGSGGQPQHF.

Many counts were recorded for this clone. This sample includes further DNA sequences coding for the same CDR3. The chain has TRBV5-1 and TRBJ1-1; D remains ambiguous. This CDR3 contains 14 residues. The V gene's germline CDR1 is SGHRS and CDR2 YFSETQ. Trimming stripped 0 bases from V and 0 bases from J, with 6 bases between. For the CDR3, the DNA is TGCGCCAGCAGCTTGGGTGCCATGAACACTGAAGCTTTCTTT. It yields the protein CASSLGAMNTEAFF.